This T cell receptor (beta chain) emerged from a study of blood T cell repertoires in COVID-19. Study in general: The study drew acute and convalescent COVID-19 samples from the United States, Italy and Spain. The cDNA or gDNA used as material had been derived from T cells, B-cell-depleted T cells, or PBMCs.

Authors' methods: It was from reference gene primer amplification that nucleated cell counts were estimated. Method: immunoSEQ multiplex PCR; TCRdb's copy keeps in-frame clones and lacks some. V and J calls and clone size come straight from that table; D and trimming were deduced from the DNA. The repertoire holds about 59,000 clones, with around 79% as singletons. The CDR3 totals 18 residues. J gave up 0 bases and V 3 bases, and 11 bases lay outside the gene matches. Germline CDR1 is MNHEY and CDR2 is SVGEGT. The rearrangement joins TRBV6-2 or TRBV6-3 to TRBJ2-1; 7 nucleotides agree with TRBD2. The clonotype originates from a human donor in a cohort sampled during active COVID-19. The material sequenced was peripheral blood. CDR3: CASSYSGSGYRSYNEQFF. The CDR3, as DNA: TGTGCCAGCAGTTATTCAGGTAGCGGGTACCGCTCCTACAATGAGCAGTTCTTC.